This TCR beta chain appears in the sequencing data of a study of early T cells in non-severe SARS-CoV-2 infection. In the study overall: It was bulk RNA from unsorted whole blood that was sequenced, and the chains were unpaired.

This clonotype occurred many times. The target antigen is unknown. Study outcomes and limitations: Using VDJdb, the matching emphasized anti-spike CD8 responses while missing private and CD4 specificities.

The library protocol tagged individual cDNA molecules with unique molecular identifiers. MiXCR was run by TCRdb on the 5' RACE reads, yielding one entry per CDR3 protein. The data contain about 57,000 distinct CDR3 sequences, roughly 10% of them singletons. Input material: whole blood. The receptor's source is an adult who was a healthcare worker with PCR-confirmed SARS-CoV-2 infection or an uninfected control (not recorded which).

As DNA, the CDR3 is TGTGCCAGCAGCAGGACAAGCACAGATACGCAGTATTTT. Amino acid sequence: CASSRTSTDTQYF. The gene calls are TRBV6-6 and TRBJ2-3, with D possibly being TRBD1 (5 bases). Germline CDR1 MNHNY, CDR2 SVGAGI (reference sequence). V was trimmed by 6 bases and J by 0 bases, leaving 7 bases between them. The CDR3 is 13 amino acids.